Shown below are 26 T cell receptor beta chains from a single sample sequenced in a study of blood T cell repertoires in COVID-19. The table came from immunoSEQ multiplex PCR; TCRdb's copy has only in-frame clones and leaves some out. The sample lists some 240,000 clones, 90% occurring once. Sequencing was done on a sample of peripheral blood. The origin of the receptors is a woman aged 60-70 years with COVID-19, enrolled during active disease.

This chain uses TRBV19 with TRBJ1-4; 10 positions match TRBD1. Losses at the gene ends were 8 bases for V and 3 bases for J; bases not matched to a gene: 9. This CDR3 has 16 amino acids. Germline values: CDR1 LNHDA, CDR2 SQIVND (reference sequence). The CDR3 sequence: CASAPRTGGSNEKLFF. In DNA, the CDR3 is TGTGCCAGTGCACCCCGGACAGGGGGGTCTAATGAAAAACTGTTTTTT.

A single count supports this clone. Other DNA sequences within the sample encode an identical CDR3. CDR3 coding DNA: TGTGCCAGCAGCTTAGGGCGACAGGCCTACGAGCAGTACTTC. It codes for CASSLGRQAYEQYF. V gene TRBV7-2 combines with J gene TRBJ2-7; a weak D match, TRBD1 (6 bases). Trimming stripped 1 base from V and 2 bases from J, with 9 bases between. Germline V gene sequence: CDR1 SGHTA, CDR2 FQGNSA. CDR3 length: 14 residues.

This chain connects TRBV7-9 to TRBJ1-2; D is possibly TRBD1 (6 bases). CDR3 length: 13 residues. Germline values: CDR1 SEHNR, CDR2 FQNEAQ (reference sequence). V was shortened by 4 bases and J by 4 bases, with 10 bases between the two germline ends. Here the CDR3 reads CASSSRGGYGYTF. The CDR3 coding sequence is TGTGCCAGCAGCTCCAGGGGTGGCTATGGCTACACCTTC. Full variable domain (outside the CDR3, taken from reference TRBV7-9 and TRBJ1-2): DTGVSQNPRHKITKRGQNVTFRCDPISEHNRLYWYRQTLGQGPEFLTYFQNEAQLEKSRLLSDRFSAERPKGSFSTLEIQRTEQGDSAMYLCASSSRGGYGYTFGSGTRLTVV.

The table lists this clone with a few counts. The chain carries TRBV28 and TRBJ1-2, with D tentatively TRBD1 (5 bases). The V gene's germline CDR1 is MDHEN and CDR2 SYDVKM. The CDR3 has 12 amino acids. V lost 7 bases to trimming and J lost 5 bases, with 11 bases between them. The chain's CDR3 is CASTPRGYGYTF. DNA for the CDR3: TGTGCCAGCACCCCTCGGGGGTATGGCTACACCTTC.

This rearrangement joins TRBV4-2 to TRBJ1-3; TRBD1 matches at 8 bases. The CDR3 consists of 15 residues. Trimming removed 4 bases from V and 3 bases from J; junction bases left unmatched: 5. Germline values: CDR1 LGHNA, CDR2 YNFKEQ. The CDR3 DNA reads TGTGCCAGCAGCCCAGGGACAGGCGATGGAAACACCATATATTTT. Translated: CASSPGTGDGNTIYF.

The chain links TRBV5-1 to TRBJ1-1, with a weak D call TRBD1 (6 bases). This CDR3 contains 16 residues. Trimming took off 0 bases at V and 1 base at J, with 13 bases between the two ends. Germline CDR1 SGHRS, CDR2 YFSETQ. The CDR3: CASSLAPGQPNTEAFF. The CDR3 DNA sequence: TGCGCCAGCAGCTTGGCCCCGGGACAACCGAACACTGAAGCTTTCTTT.

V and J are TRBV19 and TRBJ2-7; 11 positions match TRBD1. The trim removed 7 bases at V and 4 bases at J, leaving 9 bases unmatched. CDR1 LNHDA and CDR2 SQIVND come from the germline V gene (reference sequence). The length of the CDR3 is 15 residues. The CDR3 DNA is TGTGCCAGTAAGTCCGGGACAGGGGGATCTTACGAGCAGTACTTC. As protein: CASKSGTGGSYEQYF.

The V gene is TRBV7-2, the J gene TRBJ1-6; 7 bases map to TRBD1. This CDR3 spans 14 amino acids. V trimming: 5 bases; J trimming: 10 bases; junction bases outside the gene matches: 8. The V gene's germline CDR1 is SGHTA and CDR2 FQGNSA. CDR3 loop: CASSLGARGSPLHF. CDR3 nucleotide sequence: TGTGCCAGCAGCCTAGGGGCCAGGGGGTCACCCCTCCACTTT.

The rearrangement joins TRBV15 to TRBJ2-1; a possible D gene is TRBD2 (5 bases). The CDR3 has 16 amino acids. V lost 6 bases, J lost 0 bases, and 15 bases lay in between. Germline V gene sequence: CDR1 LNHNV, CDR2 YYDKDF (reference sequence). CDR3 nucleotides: TGTGCCACCAGAGACCGGACTGACCGCTCCTACAATGAGCAGTTCTTC. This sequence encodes CATRDRTDRSYNEQFF.

CDR3 residues: CASSQEGRGLIGNQPQHF. In DNA, the CDR3 is TGCGCCAGCAGCCAAGAGGGAAGAGGGTTGATCGGAAATCAGCCCCAGCATTTT. The genes are TRBV4-1 and TRBJ1-5, with D uncertain. Per the germline V gene, CDR1 is MGHRA and CDR2 is YSYEKL. Trimming removed 0 bases from V and 4 bases from J, with 19 bases in between. The CDR3 extends over 18 amino acids.

CDR3 sequence (DNA): TGTGCCAGCGAGTGGGGCCTGGTACCGAATTCACCCCTCCACTTT. It is translated as CASEWGLVPNSPLHF. The V gene is TRBV2, the J gene TRBJ1-6; TRBD1 might be the D (5 bases). Germline loops: CDR1 SNHLY, CDR2 FYNNEI. CDR3 size: 15 residues. Between the trimmed V and J ends, which lost 8 bases and 7 bases, there was a span of 18 bases.

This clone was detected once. CDR3 protein: CASSQAGRGHNSPLHF. The CDR3 DNA reads TGCGCCAGCAGCCAAGCGGGGAGGGGCCATAATTCACCCCTCCACTTT. The chain has TRBV4-1 and TRBJ1-6, with a possible D match to TRBD1 (5 bases). V gave up 1 base and J gave up 5 bases, with 12 bases separating them. This CDR3 is built from 16 residues. Per the germline V gene, CDR1 is MGHRA and CDR2 is YSYEKL.

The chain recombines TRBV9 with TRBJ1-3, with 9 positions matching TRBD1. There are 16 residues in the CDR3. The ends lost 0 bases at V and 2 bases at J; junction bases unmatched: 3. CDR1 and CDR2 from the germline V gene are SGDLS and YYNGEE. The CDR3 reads CASSVARTGAGNTIYF. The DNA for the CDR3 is TGTGCCAGCAGCGTAGCCCGGACAGGGGCTGGAAACACCATATATTTT.

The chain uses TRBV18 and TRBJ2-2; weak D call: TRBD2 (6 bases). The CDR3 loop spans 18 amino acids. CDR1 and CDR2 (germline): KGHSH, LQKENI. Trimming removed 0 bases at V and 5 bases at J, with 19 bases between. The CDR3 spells CASSPPLGLTGGTGELFF. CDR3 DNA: TGTGCCAGCTCACCACCTCTCGGACTCACCGGAGGGACCGGGGAGCTGTTTTTT.

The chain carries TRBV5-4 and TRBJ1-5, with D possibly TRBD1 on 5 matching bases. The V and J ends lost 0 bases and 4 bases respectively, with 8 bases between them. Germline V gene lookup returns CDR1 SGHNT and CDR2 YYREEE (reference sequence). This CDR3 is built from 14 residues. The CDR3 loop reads CASSLAGGNQPQHF. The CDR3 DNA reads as TGTGCCAGCAGCTTGGCCGGGGGGAATCAGCCCCAGCATTTT.

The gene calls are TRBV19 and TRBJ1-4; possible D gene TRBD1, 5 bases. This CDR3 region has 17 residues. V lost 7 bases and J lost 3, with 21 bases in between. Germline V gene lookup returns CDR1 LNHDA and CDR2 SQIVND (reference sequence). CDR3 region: CASTHLNAGDANEKLFF. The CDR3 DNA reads TGTGCCAGTACCCACCTAAACGCGGGGGACGCTAATGAAAAACTGTTTTTT.

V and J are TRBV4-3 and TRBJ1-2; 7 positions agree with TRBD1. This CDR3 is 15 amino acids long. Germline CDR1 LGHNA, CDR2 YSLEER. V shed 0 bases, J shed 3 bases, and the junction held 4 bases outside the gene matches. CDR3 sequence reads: CASSQEQGRHYGYTF. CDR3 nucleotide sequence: TGCGCCAGCAGCCAAGAACAGGGGCGCCACTATGGCTACACCTTC.

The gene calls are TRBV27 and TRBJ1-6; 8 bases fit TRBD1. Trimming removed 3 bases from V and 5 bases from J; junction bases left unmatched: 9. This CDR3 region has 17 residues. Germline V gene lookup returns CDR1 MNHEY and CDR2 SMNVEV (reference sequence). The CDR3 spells CASSLRQVTGDNSPLHF. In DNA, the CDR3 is TGTGCCAGCAGTTTGCGTCAGGTGACAGGGGATAATTCACCCCTCCACTTT.

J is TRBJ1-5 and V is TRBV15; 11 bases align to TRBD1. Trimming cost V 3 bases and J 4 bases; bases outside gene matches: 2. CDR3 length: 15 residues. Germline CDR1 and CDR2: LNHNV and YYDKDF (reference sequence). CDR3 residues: CATSSGQGANQPQHF. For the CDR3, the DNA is TGTGCCACCAGCAGTGGACAGGGGGCAAATCAGCCCCAGCATTTT.

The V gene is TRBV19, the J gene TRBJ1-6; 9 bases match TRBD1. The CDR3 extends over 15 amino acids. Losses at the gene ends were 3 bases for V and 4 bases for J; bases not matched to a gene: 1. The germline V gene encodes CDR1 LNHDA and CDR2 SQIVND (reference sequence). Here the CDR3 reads CASSMTGGYNSPLHF. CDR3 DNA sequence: TGTGCCAGTAGTATGACAGGGGGGTATAATTCACCCCTCCACTTT.

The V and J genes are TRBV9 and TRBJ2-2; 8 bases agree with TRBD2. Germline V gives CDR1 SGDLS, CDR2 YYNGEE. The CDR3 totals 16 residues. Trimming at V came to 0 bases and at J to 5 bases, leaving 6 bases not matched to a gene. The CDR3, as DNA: TGTGCCAGCAGCGTAGCCCCTAGCGGGCTAACCGGGGAGCTGTTTTTT. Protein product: CASSVAPSGLTGELFF.

The CDR3 loop reads CASSLGAHSTDTQYF. The CDR3 DNA sequence: TGTGCCAGCAGCTTGGGGGCGCATAGCACAGATACGCAGTATTTT. The chain recombines TRBV7-3 with TRBJ2-3; D is perhaps TRBD1 (6 bases). The CDR3 contains 15 residues. Germline loops: CDR1 SGHTA, CDR2 FQGTGA. Trimming removed 3 bases at V and 0 bases at J, with 10 bases between.

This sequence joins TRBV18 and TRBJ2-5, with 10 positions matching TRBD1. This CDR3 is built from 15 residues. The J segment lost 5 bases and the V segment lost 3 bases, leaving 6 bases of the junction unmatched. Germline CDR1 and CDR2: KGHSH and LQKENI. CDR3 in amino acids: CASSPGTGVAETQYF. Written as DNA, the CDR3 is TGTGCCAGCTCACCCGGGACAGGGGTAGCGGAGACCCAGTACTTC.

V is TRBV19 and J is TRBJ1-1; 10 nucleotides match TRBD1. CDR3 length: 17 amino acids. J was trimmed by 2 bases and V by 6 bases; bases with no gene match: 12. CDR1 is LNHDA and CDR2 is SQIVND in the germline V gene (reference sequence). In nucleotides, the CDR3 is TGTGCCAGTAGCGTAGGACAGGGGGGCGCTCGCAACACTGAAGCTTTCTTT. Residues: CASSVGQGGARNTEAFF. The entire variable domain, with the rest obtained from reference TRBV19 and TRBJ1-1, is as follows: DGGITQSPKYLFRKEGQNVTLSCEQNLNHDAMYWYRQDPGQGLRLIYYSQIVNDFQKGDIAEGYSVSREKKESFPLTVTSAQKNPTAFYLCASSVGQGGARNTEAFFGQGTRLTVV.

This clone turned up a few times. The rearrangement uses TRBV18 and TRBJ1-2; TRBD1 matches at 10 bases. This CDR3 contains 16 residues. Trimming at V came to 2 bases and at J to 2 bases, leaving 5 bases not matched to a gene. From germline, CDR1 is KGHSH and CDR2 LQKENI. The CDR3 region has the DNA TGTGCCAGCTCACCAGTCTCGGGACAGGGGAACTATGGCTACACCTTC. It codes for CASSPVSGQGNYGYTF.

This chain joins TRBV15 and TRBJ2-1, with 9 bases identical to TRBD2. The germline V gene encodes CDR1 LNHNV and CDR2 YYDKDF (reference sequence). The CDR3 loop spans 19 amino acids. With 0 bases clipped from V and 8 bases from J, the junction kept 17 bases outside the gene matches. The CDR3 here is CATSRDYRQRGALGDEQFF. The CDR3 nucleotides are TGTGCCACCAGCAGAGATTACAGGCAGCGGGGGGCCCTGGGTGATGAGCAGTTCTTC. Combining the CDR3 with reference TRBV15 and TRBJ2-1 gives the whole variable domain DAMVIQNPRYQVTQFGKPVTLSCSQTLNHNVMYWYQQKSSQAPKLLFHYYDKDFNNEADTPDNFQSRRPNTSFCFLDIRSPGLGDTAMYLCATSRDYRQRGALGDEQFFGPGTRLTVL.